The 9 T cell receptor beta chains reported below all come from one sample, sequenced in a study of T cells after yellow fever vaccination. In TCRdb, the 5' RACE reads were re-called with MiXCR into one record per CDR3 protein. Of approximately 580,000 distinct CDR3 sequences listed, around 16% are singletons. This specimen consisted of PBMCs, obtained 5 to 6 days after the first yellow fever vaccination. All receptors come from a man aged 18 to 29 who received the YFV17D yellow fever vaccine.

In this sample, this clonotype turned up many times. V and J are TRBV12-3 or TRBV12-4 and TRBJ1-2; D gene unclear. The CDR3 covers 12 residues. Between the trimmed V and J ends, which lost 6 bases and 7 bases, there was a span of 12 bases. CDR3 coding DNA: TGTGCCAGCAGCCGCGAGTCGGGTGGCTACACCTTC. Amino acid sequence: CASSRESGGYTF.

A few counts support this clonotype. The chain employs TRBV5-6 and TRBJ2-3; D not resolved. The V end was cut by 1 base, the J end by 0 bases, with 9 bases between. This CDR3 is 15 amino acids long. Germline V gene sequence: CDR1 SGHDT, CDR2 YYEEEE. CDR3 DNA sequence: TGTGCCAGCAGCTTGCCCATGTCTAGCACAGATACGCAGTATTTT. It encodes CASSLPMSSTDTQYF.

The CDR3 is CASNTHGSYEQYF. For the CDR3, the DNA is TGTGCCAGCAATACGCACGGTTCCTACGAGCAGTACTTC. V is TRBV3-1 and J is TRBJ2-7; D unresolved. Trimming stripped 7 bases from V and 1 base from J, with 11 bases between. This CDR3 has 13 amino acids. The germline V gene has CDR1 LGHDT and CDR2 YNNKEL (reference sequence).

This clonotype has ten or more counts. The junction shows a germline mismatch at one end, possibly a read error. The CDR3 DNA sequence: TGTGCCAGCAGCTTAGCGGGGAAAGAGCTGTTCTTC. Translating it yields CASSLAGKELFF. The gene calls are TRBV7-2 and TRBJ2-1; D gene ambiguous. CDR1 and CDR2 from the germline V gene are SGHTA and FQGNSA. This CDR3 has 12 residues.

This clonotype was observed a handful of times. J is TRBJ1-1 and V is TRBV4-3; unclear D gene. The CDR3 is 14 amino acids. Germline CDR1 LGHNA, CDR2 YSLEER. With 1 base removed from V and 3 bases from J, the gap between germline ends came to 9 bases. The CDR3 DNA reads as TGCGCCAGCAGCCAAGCCAAGGCCGACACTGAAGCTTTCTTT. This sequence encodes CASSQAKADTEAFF.

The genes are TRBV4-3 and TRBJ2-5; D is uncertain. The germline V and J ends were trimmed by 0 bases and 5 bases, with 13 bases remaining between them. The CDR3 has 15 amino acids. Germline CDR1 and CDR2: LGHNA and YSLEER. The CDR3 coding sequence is TGCGCCAGCAGCCAAGATGAAAGGGCCTTTGAGACCCAGTACTTC. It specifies CASSQDERAFETQYF.

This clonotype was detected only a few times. DNA of the CDR3: TGCGCCAGCAGCCAGACAGGGGGCCCTGAAGCTTTCTTT. It encodes CASSQTGGPEAFF. The chain recombines TRBV5-1 with TRBJ1-1, with 10 bases matching TRBD1. CDR1 is SGHRS, CDR2 YFSETQ, per germline. This CDR3 is built from 13 residues. J lost 6 bases, V lost 4 bases, and 3 bases had no gene match.

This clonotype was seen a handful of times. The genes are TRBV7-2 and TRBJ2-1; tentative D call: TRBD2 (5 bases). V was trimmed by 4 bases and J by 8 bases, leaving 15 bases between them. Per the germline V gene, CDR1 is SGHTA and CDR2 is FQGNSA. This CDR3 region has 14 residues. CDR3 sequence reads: CASSSPSFGDEQFF. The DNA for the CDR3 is TGTGCCAGCAGCTCCCCCTCGTTCGGGGATGAGCAGTTCTTC.

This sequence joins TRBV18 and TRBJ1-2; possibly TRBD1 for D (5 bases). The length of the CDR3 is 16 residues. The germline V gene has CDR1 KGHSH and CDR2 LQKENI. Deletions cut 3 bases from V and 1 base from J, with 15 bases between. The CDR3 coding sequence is TGTGCCAGCTCACCTCGGAAAGGGACGGATAACTATGGCTACACCTTC. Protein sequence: CASSPRKGTDNYGYTF. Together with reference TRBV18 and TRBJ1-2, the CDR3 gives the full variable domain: NAGVMQNPRHLVRRRGQEARLRCSPMKGHSHVYWYRQLPEEGLKFMVYLQKENIIDESGMPKERFSAEFPKEGPSILRIQQVVRGDSAAYFCASSPRKGTDNYGYTFGSGTRLTVV.